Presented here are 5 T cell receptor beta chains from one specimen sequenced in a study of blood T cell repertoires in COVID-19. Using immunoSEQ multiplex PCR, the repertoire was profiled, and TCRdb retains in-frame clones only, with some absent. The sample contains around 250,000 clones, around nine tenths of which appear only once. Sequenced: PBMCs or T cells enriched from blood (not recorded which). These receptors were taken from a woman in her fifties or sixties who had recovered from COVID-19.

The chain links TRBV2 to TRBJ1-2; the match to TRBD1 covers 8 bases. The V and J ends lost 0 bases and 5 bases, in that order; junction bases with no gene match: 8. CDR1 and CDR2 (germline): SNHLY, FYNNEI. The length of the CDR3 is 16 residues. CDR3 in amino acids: CASSEARTGQSYGYTF. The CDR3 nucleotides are TGTGCCAGCAGTGAAGCACGGACAGGGCAGTCTTATGGCTACACCTTC.

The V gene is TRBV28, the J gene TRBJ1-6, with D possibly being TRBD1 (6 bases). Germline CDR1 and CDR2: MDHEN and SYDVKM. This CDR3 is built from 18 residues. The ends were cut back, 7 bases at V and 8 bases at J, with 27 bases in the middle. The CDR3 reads CASTPTGLRRRGHSPLHF. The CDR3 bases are TGTGCCAGCACCCCCACAGGGTTACGAAGAAGGGGCCATTCACCCCTCCACTTT.

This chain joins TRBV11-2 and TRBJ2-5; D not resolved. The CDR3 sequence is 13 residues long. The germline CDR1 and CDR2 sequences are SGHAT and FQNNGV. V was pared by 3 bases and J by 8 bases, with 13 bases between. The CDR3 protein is CASSLESGGTQYF. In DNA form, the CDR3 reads TGTGCCAGCAGCTTGGAATCGGGTGGAACCCAGTACTTC.

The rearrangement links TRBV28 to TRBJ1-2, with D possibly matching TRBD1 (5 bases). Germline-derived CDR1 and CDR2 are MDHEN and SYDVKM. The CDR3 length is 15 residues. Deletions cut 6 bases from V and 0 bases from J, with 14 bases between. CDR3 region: CASRDYGGTNYGYTF. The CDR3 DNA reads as TGTGCCAGCAGAGACTACGGGGGAACTAACTATGGCTACACCTTC.

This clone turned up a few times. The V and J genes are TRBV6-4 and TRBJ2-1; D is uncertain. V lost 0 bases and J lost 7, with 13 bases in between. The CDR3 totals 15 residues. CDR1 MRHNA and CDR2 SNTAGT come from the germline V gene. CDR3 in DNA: TGTGCCAGCAGTGACTCGGTTGAGGCCGGGAATGAGCAGTTCTTC. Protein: CASSDSVEAGNEQFF.